This T cell receptor beta chain is from a study of OX40 agonist ivuxolimab in advanced cancers. The overall study: Clinicians treated patients with ivuxolimab, an agonistic anti-OX40 (CD134) antibody. Three patients got partial responses; one had hepatocellular carcinoma and two had cutaneous melanoma.

Germline assignment: CDR1 SGHDN and CDR2 FVKESK. V lost 0 bases to trimming and J lost 5 bases, with 8 bases between them. The CDR3 runs 15 residues. This table comes from immunoSEQ multiplex PCR, and its TCRdb copy is limited to in-frame clones, with some not included. The table records 60,000 to 75,000 clones, roughly 84% of them present only once. This clone appeared a single time. The TCR was taken from an adult with an advanced solid tumor such as melanoma, head and neck, liver or kidney cancer. The sequences come from CD4+ or CD8+ T cells sorted from blood, collected in a trial of the OX40 agonist ivuxolimab. The gene calls are TRBV14 and TRBJ1-6; D unresolved. The CDR3 nucleotides are TGTGCCAGCAGCCAAGACCAAGGCAATAATTCACCCCTCCACTTT. Translating it yields CASSQDQGNNSPLHF.